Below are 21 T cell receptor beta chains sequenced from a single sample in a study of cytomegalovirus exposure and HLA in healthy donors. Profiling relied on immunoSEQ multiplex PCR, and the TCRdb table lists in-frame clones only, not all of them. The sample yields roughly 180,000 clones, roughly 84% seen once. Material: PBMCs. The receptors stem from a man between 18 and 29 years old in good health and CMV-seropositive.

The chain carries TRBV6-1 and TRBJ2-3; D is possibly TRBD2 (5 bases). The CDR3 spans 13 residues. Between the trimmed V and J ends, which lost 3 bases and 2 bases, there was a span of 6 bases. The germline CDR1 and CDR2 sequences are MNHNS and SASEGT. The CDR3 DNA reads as TGTGCCAGCAGTGAGGGAGCCACAGATACGCAGTATTTT. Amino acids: CASSEGATDTQYF.

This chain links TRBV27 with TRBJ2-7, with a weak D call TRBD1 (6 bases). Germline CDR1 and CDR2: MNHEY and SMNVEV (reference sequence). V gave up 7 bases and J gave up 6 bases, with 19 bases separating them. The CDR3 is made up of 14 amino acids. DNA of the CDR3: TGTGCCAGCACCCGACGGGGTTTAGGGGGCGAGCAGTACTTC. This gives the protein CASTRRGLGGEQYF.

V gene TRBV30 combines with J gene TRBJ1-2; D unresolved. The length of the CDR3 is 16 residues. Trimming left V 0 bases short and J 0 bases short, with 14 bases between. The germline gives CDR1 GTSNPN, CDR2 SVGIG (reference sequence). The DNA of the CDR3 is TGTGCCTGGAGTGTAGGAGGGCAGATAGCTAACTATGGCTACACCTTC. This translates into CAWSVGGQIANYGYTF.

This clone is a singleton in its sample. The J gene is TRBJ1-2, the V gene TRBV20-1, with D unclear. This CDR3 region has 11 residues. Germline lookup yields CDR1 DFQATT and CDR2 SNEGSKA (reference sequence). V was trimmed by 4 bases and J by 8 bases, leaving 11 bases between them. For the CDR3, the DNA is TGCAGTGCTATCCCCCCCCCGGGCTACACCTTC. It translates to CSAIPPPGYTF.

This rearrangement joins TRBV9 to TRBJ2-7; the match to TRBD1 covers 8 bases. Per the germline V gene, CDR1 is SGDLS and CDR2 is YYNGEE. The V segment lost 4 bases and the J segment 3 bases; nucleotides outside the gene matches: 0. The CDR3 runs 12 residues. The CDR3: CASSTGGYEQYF. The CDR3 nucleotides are TGTGCCAGCAGCACAGGGGGCTACGAGCAGTACTTC.

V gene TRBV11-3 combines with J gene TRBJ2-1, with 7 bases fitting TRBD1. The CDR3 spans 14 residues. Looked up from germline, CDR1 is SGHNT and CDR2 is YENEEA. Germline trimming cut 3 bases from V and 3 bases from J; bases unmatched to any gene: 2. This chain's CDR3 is CASSLRQGYNEQFF. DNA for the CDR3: TGTGCCAGCAGCTTGCGACAGGGCTACAATGAGCAGTTCTTC.

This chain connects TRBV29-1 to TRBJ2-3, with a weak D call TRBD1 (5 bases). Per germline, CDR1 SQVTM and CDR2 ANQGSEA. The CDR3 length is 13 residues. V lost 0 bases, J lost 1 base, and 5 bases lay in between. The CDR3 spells CSVEEGGTDTQYF. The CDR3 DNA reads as TGCAGCGTTGAAGAAGGGGGCACAGATACGCAGTATTTT.

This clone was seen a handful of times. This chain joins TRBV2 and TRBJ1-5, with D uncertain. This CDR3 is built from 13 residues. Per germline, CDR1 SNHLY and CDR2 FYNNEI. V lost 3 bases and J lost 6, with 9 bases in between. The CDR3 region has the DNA TGTGCCAGCAGTGATCGGGGTCTTCAGCCCCAGCATTTT. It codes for CASSDRGLQPQHF.

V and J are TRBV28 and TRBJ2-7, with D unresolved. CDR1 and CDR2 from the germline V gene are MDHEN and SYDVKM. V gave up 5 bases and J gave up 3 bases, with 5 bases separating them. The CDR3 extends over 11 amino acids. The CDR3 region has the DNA TGTGCCAGCAGTCTTAACTACGAGCAGTACTTC. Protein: CASSLNYEQYF.

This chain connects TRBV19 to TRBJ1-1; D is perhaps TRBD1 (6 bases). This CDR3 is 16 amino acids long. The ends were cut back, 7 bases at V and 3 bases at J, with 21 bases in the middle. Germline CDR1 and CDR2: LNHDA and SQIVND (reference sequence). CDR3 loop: CASTWGRGAGDTEAFF. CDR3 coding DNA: TGTGCCAGTACCTGGGGGCGCGGGGCGGGAGACACTGAAGCTTTCTTT.

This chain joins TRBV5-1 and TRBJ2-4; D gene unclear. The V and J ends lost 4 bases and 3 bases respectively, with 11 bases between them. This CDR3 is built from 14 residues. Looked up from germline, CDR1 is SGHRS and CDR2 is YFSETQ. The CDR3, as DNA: TGCGCCAGCAGCCCTGGCGGTAACAAAAACATTCAGTACTTC. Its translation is CASSPGGNKNIQYF.

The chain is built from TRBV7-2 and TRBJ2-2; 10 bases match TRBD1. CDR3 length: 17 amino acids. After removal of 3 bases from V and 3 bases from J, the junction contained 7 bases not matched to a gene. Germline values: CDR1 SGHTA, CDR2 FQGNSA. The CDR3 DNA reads TGTGCCAGCAGCTTCCCCGGGACAGGGGCCGACACCGGGGAGCTGTTTTTT. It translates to CASSFPGTGADTGELFF.

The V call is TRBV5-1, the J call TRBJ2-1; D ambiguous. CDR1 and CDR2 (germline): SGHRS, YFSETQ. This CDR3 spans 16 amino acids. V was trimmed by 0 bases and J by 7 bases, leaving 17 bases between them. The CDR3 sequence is CASSLEGGLPGNEQFF. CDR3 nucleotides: TGCGCCAGCAGCTTGGAAGGCGGATTACCGGGTAATGAGCAGTTCTTC.

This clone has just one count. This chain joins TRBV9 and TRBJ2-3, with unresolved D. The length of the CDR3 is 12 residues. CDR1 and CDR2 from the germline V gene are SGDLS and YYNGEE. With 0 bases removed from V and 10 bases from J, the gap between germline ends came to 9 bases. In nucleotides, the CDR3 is TGTGCCAGCAGCGTAGGAGGCCACCCGCAGTATTTT. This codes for CASSVGGHPQYF.

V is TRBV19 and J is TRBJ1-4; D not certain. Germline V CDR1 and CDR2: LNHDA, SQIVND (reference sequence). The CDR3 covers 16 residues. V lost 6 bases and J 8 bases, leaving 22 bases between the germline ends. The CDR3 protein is CASSLKRLGESEKLFF. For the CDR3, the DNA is TGTGCCAGTAGCTTGAAGCGACTCGGGGAATCGGAAAAACTGTTTTTT.

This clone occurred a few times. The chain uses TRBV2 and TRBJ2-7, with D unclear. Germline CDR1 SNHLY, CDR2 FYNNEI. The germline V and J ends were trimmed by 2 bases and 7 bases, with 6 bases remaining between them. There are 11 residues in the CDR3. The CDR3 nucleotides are TGTGCCAGCAGTGAAACGGGTGAGCAGTACTTC. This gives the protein CASSETGEQYF.

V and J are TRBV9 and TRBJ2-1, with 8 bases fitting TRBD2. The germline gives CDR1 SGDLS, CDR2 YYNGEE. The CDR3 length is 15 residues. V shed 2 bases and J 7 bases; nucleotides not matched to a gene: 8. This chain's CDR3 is CASSVSGLVGNEQFF. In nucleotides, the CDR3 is TGTGCCAGCAGCGTGTCGGGACTAGTTGGAAATGAGCAGTTCTTC.

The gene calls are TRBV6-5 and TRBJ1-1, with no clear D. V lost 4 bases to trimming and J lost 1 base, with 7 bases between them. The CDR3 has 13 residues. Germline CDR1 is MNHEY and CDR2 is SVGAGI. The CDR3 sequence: CASSFHTNTEAFF. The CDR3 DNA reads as TGTGCCAGCAGTTTTCACACGAACACTGAAGCTTTCTTT.

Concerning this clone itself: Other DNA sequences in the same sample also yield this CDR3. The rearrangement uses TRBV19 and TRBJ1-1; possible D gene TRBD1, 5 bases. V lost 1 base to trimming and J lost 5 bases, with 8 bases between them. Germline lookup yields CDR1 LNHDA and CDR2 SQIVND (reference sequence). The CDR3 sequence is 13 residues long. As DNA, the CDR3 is TGTGCCAGTAGTATAGCCGGGGGGACTGAAGCTTTCTTT. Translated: CASSIAGGTEAFF.

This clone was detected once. This CDR3 is CASSSLRGGASGQPQHF. In nucleotides, the CDR3 is TGTGCCAGCAGCTCATTAAGGGGGGGGGCGTCGGGTCAGCCCCAGCATTTT. The chain uses TRBV27 and TRBJ1-5; a weak D match, TRBD1 (6 bases). V was trimmed by 6 bases and J by 6 bases, leaving 24 bases between them. The germline V gene has CDR1 MNHEY and CDR2 SMNVEV (reference sequence). CDR3 length: 17 amino acids.

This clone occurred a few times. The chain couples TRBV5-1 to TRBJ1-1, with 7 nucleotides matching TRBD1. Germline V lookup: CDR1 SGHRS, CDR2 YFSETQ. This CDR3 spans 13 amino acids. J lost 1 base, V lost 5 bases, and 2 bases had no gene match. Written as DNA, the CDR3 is TGCGCCAGCAGGACAGGGTCGAACACTGAAGCTTTCTTT. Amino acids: CASRTGSNTEAFF.